A selection of T cell receptor beta chains follows, all from one sample in a study of monozygotic twins with inflammatory bowel disease. TCRdb re-analyzed the 5' RACE reads; it lists each CDR3 protein once, without DNA. The table lists 420,000 or so distinct CDR3 sequences. Sequencing was done on a sample of blood. All receptors come from a human donor with ulcerative colitis or Crohn's disease, or a healthy co-twin of an affected twin (not recorded which). Each CDR3 is given with its conserved first and last residue.

>TRBV7-2|TRBJ1-2|13
CASSKQGLEGYTF
>TRBV7-9|TRBJ1-4|15
CASSTAETNNEKLFF
>TRBV14|TRBJ2-3|14
CASSWGGSADTQYF
>TRBV3-1|TRBJ1-6|15
CASTSLEQGNSPLHF
>TRBV7-2|TRBJ2-4|16
CASSPLGVLTKNIQYF
>TRBV7-2|TRBJ2-4|16
CASSLGDGIAKNIQYF
>TRBV5-6|TRBJ2-5|14
CASSPLDSLNPQYF
>TRBV18|TRBJ2-2|14
CASSRYPNTGELFF
>TRBV20-1|TRBJ2-5|13
CSARVGGPETQYF
>TRBV2|TRBJ1-1|16
CASRRDRTLMNTEAFF
>TRBV9|TRBJ2-1|17
CASSSGTSGRAGDEQFF
>TRBV5-1|TRBJ2-2|16
CASADVAIRLVGELFF
>TRBV10-3|TRBJ1-1|15
CAISEKGQSNTEAFF
>TRBV6-5|TRBJ2-2|16
CASSYLLAANTGELFF
>TRBV5-5|TRBJ1-4|14
CASKTGGVGEKLFF
>TRBV20-1|TRBJ2-7|11
CSAVTPREQYF
>TRBV7-3|TRBJ2-1|16
CASSLIASSGYNEQFF
>TRBV4-3|TRBJ1-4|15
CASSQDPGAGEKLFF
>TRBV29-1|TRBJ2-7|14
CSVPLGTGNYEQYF
>TRBV5-6|TRBJ2-7|13
CASSLGVPYEQYF
>TRBV7-9|TRBJ1-1|14
CASSPRGRRSEAFF
>TRBV3-1|TRBJ2-3|15
CASSRGTTFTDTQYF
>TRBV2|TRBJ2-1|15
CASSEVDRVSNEQFF
>TRBV20-1|TRBJ1-2|13
CSARKQVAYGYTF
>TRBV5-1|TRBJ1-3|17
CASSLGPGARAGNTIYF
>TRBV4-2|TRBJ2-1|22
CASSPSPPLAGVPPSSYNEQFF
>TRBV19|TRBJ2-6|16
CASSIVGSSGANVLTF
>TRBV5-1|TRBJ2-7|15
CASGGGQGASYEQYF
>TRBV5-6|TRBJ2-1|13
CASSRTSGNEQFF